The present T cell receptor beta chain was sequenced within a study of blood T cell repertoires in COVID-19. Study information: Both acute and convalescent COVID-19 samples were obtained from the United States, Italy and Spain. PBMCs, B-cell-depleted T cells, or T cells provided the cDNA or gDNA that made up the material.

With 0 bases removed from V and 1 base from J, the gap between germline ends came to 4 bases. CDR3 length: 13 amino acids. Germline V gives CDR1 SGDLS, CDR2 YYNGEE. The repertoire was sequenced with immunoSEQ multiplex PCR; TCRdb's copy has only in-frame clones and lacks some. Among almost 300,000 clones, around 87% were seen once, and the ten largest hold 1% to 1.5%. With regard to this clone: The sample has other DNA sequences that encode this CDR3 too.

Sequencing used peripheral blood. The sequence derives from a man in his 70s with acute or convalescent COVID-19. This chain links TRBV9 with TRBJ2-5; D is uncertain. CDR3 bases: TGTGCCAGCAGCGTAGCCTCCCAAGAGACCCAGTACTTC. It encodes CASSVASQETQYF.